These 30 T cell receptor beta chains came from one sample sequenced in a study of cytomegalovirus exposure and HLA in healthy donors. Primers for the PCR totalled 60 Vbeta and 13 Jbeta. The method was immunoSEQ multiplex PCR; TCRdb's version includes in-frame clones alone and lacks a portion of them. Among 160,000 or so clones, roughly four fifths were seen once, and the ten largest hold over 8.5%. Sequenced material: PBMCs. The source is a man between 50 and 59 years old in good health and CMV-seropositive.

The chain recombines TRBV10-3 with TRBJ2-7, with unresolved D. Trimming shortened V by 7 bases and J by 3 bases, and 10 bases separated the two germline ends. The CDR3 consists of 12 residues. The V gene's germline CDR1 is ENHRY and CDR2 SYGVKD. CDR3 sequence reads: CAIKSVHYEQYF. CDR3 nucleotide sequence: TGTGCCATCAAATCGGTCCACTACGAGCAGTACTTC.

The CDR3 DNA follows: TGTGCCAGCAGGAAAATAACAGGGGGCGCATCCGGGGAGCTGTTTTTT. The encoded protein is CASRKITGGASGELFF. The chain recombines TRBV7-2 with TRBJ2-2, with 9 bases that match TRBD1. The CDR3 is made up of 16 amino acids. J was trimmed by 6 bases and V by 6 bases; bases with no gene match: 11. Looked up from germline, CDR1 is SGHTA and CDR2 is FQGNSA.

In nucleotides, the CDR3 is TGTGCCAGCAGCGTAGGAGGTGACGATGGGGGCTACACCTTC. Translated: CASSVGGDDGGYTF. The chain has TRBV9 and TRBJ1-2, with D unclear. The CDR3 runs to 14 residues. The V end was cut by 0 bases, the J end by 8 bases, with 14 bases between. CDR1 SGDLS and CDR2 YYNGEE come from the germline V gene.

As regards this clone: This sample also contains other DNA sequences that code for the same CDR3. J is TRBJ1-2 and V is TRBV4-2; possible D gene TRBD1, 6 bases. Trimming removed 2 bases from V and 0 bases from J, with 10 bases in between. Germline V lookup: CDR1 LGHNA, CDR2 YNFKEQ. The CDR3 is 15 amino acids. As DNA, the CDR3 is TGTGCCAGCAGCCAACCAACAGGGACTAACTATGGCTACACCTTC. Its protein product is CASSQPTGTNYGYTF.

V gene TRBV28 combines with J gene TRBJ2-5; 10 nucleotides agree with TRBD2. CDR1 is MDHEN and CDR2 is SYDVKM in the germline V gene. V dropped 5 bases and J dropped 2; count of bases not matched to a gene: 8. The CDR3 sequence is 16 residues long. CDR3 nucleotides: TGTGCCAGCAGTCTAGGACTAGCGGAGGGGCAAGAGACCCAGTACTTC. Amino acids: CASSLGLAEGQETQYF.

This rearrangement joins TRBV4-3 to TRBJ2-7, with D possibly being TRBD2 (5 bases). The germline V gene has CDR1 LGHNA and CDR2 YSLEER. Trimming cost V 1 base and J 0 bases, with 10 bases left between them. The CDR3 covers 15 residues. This CDR3 reads CASSQGRTASYEQYF. DNA for the CDR3: TGCGCCAGCAGCCAAGGGAGGACCGCCTCCTACGAGCAGTACTTC.

The rearrangement joins TRBV7-9 to TRBJ2-1; D remains unclear. Germline V lookup: CDR1 SEHNR, CDR2 FQNEAQ (reference sequence). Trimming removed 2 bases from V and 0 bases from J, with 14 bases in between. The CDR3 is made up of 17 amino acids. CDR3 nucleotide sequence: TGTGCCAGCAGCTTAAACCGCCGAGCTCTCTCCTACAATGAGCAGTTCTTC. Translated, it gives CASSLNRRALSYNEQFF.

The J gene is TRBJ1-3, the V gene TRBV6-1; 9 bases agree with TRBD1. The junction had 9 bases not matched to a gene; V was cut back by 10 bases and J by 8 bases. CDR1 is MNHNS, CDR2 SASEGT, per germline. The CDR3 has 13 residues. CDR3 region: CAISDRGIYTIYF. CDR3 in DNA: TGTGCCATTTCAGACAGGGGGATATACACCATATATTTT.

The rearrangement links TRBV28 to TRBJ2-7; TRBD1 might be the D (6 bases). The CDR3 has 13 residues. Between the trimmed V and J ends, which lost 6 bases and 2 bases, there was a span of 11 bases. The germline V gene has CDR1 MDHEN and CDR2 SYDVKM. The CDR3 loop reads CASRLTGPYEQYF. The CDR3 bases are TGTGCCAGCAGGCTTACAGGGCCCTACGAGCAGTACTTC.

The chain combines TRBV27 with TRBJ1-1; weak D call: TRBD1 (5 bases). The CDR3 sequence is 12 residues long. CDR1 is MNHEY, CDR2 SMNVEV, per germline (reference sequence). Trimming removed 5 bases from V and 4 bases from J, with 8 bases in between. This CDR3 is CASSGGGTEAFF. In DNA form, the CDR3 reads TGTGCCAGCAGTGGCGGGGGCACTGAAGCTTTCTTT.

J is TRBJ2-5 and V is TRBV5-5, with a possible D match to TRBD2 (6 bases). V was trimmed by 1 base and J by 7 bases, leaving 11 bases between them. This CDR3 region has 13 residues. Germline values: CDR1 SGHKS, CDR2 YYEKEE (reference sequence). The CDR3 nucleotides read TGTGCCAGCAGCTTGACGGGGGTCGGGACCCAGTACTTC. Protein: CASSLTGVGTQYF.

V and J are TRBV6-5 and TRBJ1-1; 8 bases match TRBD1. The germline V gene encodes CDR1 MNHEY and CDR2 SVGAGI. Trimming cost V 4 bases and J 5 bases; bases outside gene matches: 6. The CDR3 is made up of 14 amino acids. CDR3 sequence: CASSSRTGITEAFF. For the CDR3, the DNA is TGTGCCAGCAGTTCCCGGACAGGGATAACTGAAGCTTTCTTT.

This clone was seen just once. At one of its ends the junction is not consistent with the germline gene, which may arise from a read error. The chain has TRBV7-7 and TRBJ2-1; 8 bases map to TRBD1. CDR1 and CDR2 (germline): SSHAT, FNYEAQ (reference sequence). The CDR3 is made up of 14 amino acids. The CDR3, as DNA: TGTGCTAGCAGCCAACAATTACAGGGGGGTGAGCAGTTCTTC. This codes for CASSQQLQGGEQFF.

The J gene is TRBJ1-6, the V gene TRBV4-3; possibly TRBD1 for D (5 bases). With 1 base removed from V and 7 bases from J, the gap between germline ends came to 11 bases. CDR3 size: 15 residues. The germline V gene encodes CDR1 LGHNA and CDR2 YSLEER. CDR3 region: CASSQVKGQNSPLHF. In DNA form, the CDR3 reads TGCGCCAGCAGCCAAGTGAAGGGGCAGAATTCACCCCTCCACTTT.

V is TRBV2 and J is TRBJ1-1; tentatively, D is TRBD1 (5 bases). The length of the CDR3 is 13 residues. From germline, CDR1 is SNHLY and CDR2 FYNNEI. Deletions cut 6 bases from V and 1 base from J, with 9 bases between. CDR3 protein: CASSLTENTEAFF. CDR3 nucleotide sequence: TGTGCCAGCAGCCTGACAGAGAACACTGAAGCTTTCTTT.

CDR3 nucleotides: TGTGCCAGCAGTTCCCAACAGGGGGCTCAGACTGAAAAACTGTTTTTT. Its translation is CASSSQQGAQTEKLFF. This chain links TRBV28 with TRBJ1-4; 9 bases are shared with TRBD1. The V gene end was trimmed by 4 bases and the J gene end by 7 bases; junction bases not matched to a gene: 10. Germline V CDR1 and CDR2: MDHEN, SYDVKM. The CDR3 contains 16 residues.

This chain uses TRBV6-5 with TRBJ2-3; 10 nucleotides agree with TRBD2. The CDR3 spans 15 residues. Germline-derived CDR1 and CDR2 are MNHEY and SVGAGI. The trim removed 4 bases at V and 1 base at J, leaving 2 bases unmatched. The CDR3 DNA sequence: TGTGCCAGCAGTTGGGGGACTAGCGGCACAGATACGCAGTATTTT. Its translation is CASSWGTSGTDTQYF.

The rearrangement links TRBV5-1 to TRBJ2-7; 10 nucleotides agree with TRBD2. Germline V gene data show CDR1 as SGHRS and CDR2 as YFSETQ. CDR3 length: 15 amino acids. V shed 3 bases, J shed 3 bases, and the junction held 6 bases outside the gene matches. The CDR3 sequence: CASSSGPSGSYEQYF. CDR3 DNA sequence: TGCGCCAGCAGCTCAGGTCCTAGCGGGAGCTACGAGCAGTACTTC.

The chain uses TRBV6-5 and TRBJ1-2, with a possible D match to TRBD1 (5 bases). In germline, CDR1 is MNHEY, CDR2 SVGAGI. V shed 6 bases and J shed 3 bases, with 17 bases lying between them. This CDR3 is 15 amino acids long. In DNA, the CDR3 is TGTGCCAGCAGCTCAGGAGGGGAGGGGTACTATGGCTACACCTTC. Protein sequence: CASSSGGEGYYGYTF.

The table lists this clone with a few counts. V gene TRBV6-1 combines with J gene TRBJ1-1; 10 bases match TRBD1. V lost 6 bases and J lost 3; bases outside the gene matches: 7. In germline, CDR1 is MNHNS, CDR2 SASEGT. The CDR3 extends over 15 amino acids. Here the CDR3 reads CASSQRQGAYTEAFF. DNA of the CDR3: TGTGCCAGCAGCCAAAGACAGGGGGCATACACTGAAGCTTTCTTT.

This clone occurred a few times. This chain uses TRBV9 with TRBJ2-2; D is unresolved. The CDR3 has 16 amino acids. Germline values: CDR1 SGDLS, CDR2 YYNGEE. V lost 2 bases, J lost 1 base, and 12 bases lay in between. CDR3 in DNA: TGTGCCAGCAGCGTGGGCCTGGTTAAGAACACCGGGGAGCTGTTTTTT. It translates to CASSVGLVKNTGELFF.

Of note for this clone: The same CDR3 can be traced to other DNA sequences in this sample. J is TRBJ1-2 and V is TRBV2; 7 bases are shared with TRBD1. Germline V gene data show CDR1 as SNHLY and CDR2 as FYNNEI. The CDR3 is 12 amino acids. The trim removed 4 bases at V and 4 bases at J, leaving 0 bases unmatched. The CDR3 loop reads CASSGQGYGYTF. The CDR3 nucleotides are TGTGCCAGCAGTGGACAGGGCTATGGCTACACCTTC.

As for this clone: Its ends do not fully match the called genes, so a read error is possible. The gene calls are TRBV7-7 and TRBJ2-3, with 9 bases aligning to TRBD2. The germline CDR1 and CDR2 sequences are SSHAT and FNYEAQ (reference sequence). This CDR3 is 15 amino acids long. CDR3 residues: CASSLLGLATDTQYF. The CDR3 bases are TGTGCTAGCAGCTTATTGGGACTAGCCACAGATACGCAGTATTTT.

The chain recombines TRBV9 with TRBJ1-2; D may be TRBD1 (6 bases). The V gene lost 2 bases and the J gene lost 1 base, with 18 bases spanning the gap. This CDR3 has 17 amino acids. CDR1 is SGDLS, CDR2 YYNGEE, per germline. For the CDR3, the DNA is TGTGCCAGCAGCGTTGAGGGGGGGGGCAAGTATAACTATGGCTACACCTTC. It encodes CASSVEGGGKYNYGYTF.

The chain uses TRBV6-5 and TRBJ2-7; 9 bases map to TRBD1. After removal of 3 bases from V and 4 bases from J, the junction contained 10 bases not matched to a gene. Per germline, CDR1 MNHEY and CDR2 SVGAGI. The CDR3 loop spans 16 amino acids. In DNA form, the CDR3 reads TGTGCCAGCAGTTATATACCGGGACAGGGATCGTACGAGCAGTACTTC. This codes for CASSYIPGQGSYEQYF.

J is TRBJ2-7 and V is TRBV7-9; 11 bases agree with TRBD2. CDR1 and CDR2 from the germline V gene are SEHNR and FQNEAQ (reference sequence). With V trimmed by 6 bases and J by 4 bases, 8 bases remained unmatched. There are 15 residues in the CDR3. CDR3 loop: CASRGLTSGIYEQYF. DNA for the CDR3: TGTGCCAGCAGGGGATTGACTAGCGGGATTTACGAGCAGTACTTC.

In nucleotides, the CDR3 is TGCGCCAGCAGCCAATCACCCGGGACCTACGAGCAGTACTTC. Protein sequence: CASSQSPGTYEQYF. J is TRBJ2-7 and V is TRBV4-3; D possibly corresponds to TRBD2 (5 bases). The V gene lost 2 bases and the J gene lost 2 bases, with 10 bases spanning the gap. The CDR3 length is 14 residues. Germline V lookup: CDR1 LGHNA, CDR2 YSLEER.

The rearrangement uses TRBV6-1 and TRBJ2-7, with a tentative D call TRBD1 (5 bases). Trimming shortened V by 7 bases and J by 1 base, and 11 bases separated the two germline ends. There are 13 residues in the CDR3. CDR1 and CDR2 (germline): MNHNS, SASEGT. The CDR3 region is CASTMKGSYEQYF. For the CDR3, the DNA is TGTGCCAGCACGATGAAGGGGTCCTACGAGCAGTACTTC.

The chain couples TRBV11-2 to TRBJ1-1; the match to TRBD1 covers 8 bases. CDR3 length equals 17 residues. Germline values: CDR1 SGHAT, CDR2 FQNNGV. J lost 1 base, V lost 3 bases, and 10 bases had no gene match. CDR3 coding DNA: TGTGCCAGCAGCTTGGACAGGGTTAAGCCTCCGAACACTGAAGCTTTCTTT. Its protein is CASSLDRVKPPNTEAFF. The full variable domain, rest sourced from reference TRBV11-2 and TRBJ1-1, is EAGVAQSPRYKIIEKRQSVAFWCNPISGHATLYWYQQILGQGPKLLIQFQNNGVVDDSQLPKDRFSAERLKGVDSTLKIQPAKLEDSAVYLCASSLDRVKPPNTEAFFGQGTRLTVV.

This chain connects TRBV28 to TRBJ1-2; maybe TRBD1 (5 bases). Looked up from germline, CDR1 is MDHEN and CDR2 is SYDVKM. CDR3 size: 12 residues. With 3 bases removed from V and 4 bases from J, the gap between germline ends came to 6 bases. The CDR3 spells CASSFTGYGYTF. The CDR3, as DNA: TGTGCCAGCAGTTTTACAGGCTATGGCTACACCTTC.